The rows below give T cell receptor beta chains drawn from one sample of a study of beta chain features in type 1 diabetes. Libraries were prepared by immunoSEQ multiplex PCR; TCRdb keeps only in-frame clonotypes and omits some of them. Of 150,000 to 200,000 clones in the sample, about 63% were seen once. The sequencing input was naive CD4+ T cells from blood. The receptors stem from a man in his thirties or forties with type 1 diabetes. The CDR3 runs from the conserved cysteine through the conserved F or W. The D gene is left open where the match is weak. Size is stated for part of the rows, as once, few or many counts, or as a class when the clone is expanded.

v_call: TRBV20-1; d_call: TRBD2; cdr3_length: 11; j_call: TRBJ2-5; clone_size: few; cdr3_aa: CSAKGEGTQYF; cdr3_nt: TGCAGTGCTAAAGGGGAGGGGACCCAGTACTTC
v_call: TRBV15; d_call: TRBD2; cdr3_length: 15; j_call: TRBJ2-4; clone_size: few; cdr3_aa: CATSRDAGGPNIQYF; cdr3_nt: TGTGCCACCAGCAGAGACGCGGGGGGCCCAAACATTCAGTACTTC
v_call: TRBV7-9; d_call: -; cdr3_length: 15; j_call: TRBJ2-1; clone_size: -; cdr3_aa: CASSLFPSSYNEQFF; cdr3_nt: TGTGCCAGCAGCTTATTCCCAAGCTCCTACAATGAGCAGTTCTTC
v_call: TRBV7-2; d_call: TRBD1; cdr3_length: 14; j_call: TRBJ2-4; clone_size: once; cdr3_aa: CASSSGQGMSIQYF; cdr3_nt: TGTGCCAGCAGCTCAGGACAGGGGATGAGCATTCAGTACTTC
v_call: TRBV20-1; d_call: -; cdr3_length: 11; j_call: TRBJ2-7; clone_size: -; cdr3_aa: CSADTSYEQYF; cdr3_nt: TGCAGTGCCGACACTAGTTACGAGCAGTACTTC
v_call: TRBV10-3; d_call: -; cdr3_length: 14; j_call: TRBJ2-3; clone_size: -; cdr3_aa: CAISYRDDADTQYF; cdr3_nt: TGTGCCATCAGCTACAGGGATGATGCAGATACGCAGTATTTT
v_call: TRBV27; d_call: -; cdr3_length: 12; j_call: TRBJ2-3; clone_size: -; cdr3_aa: CASSGAADTQYF; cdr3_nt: TGTGCCAGCAGTGGGGCGGCAGATACGCAGTATTTT
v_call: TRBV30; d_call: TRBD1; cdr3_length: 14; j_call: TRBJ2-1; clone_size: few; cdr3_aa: CASNRDRGFNEQFF; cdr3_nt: TGTGCCTCCAACCGGGACAGGGGTTTCAATGAGCAGTTCTTC
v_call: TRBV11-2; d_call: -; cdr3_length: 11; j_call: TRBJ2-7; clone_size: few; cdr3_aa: CASSRAYEQYF; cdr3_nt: TGTGCCAGCAGCCGAGCTTACGAGCAGTACTTC
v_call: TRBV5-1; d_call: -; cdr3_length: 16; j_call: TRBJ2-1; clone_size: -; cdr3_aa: CASSLAATVSYNEQFF; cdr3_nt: TGCGCCAGCAGCTTGGCCGCGACAGTCTCCTACAATGAGCAGTTCTTC
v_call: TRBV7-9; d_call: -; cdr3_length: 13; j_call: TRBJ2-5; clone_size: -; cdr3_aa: CASSLAPWETQYF; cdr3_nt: TGTGCCAGCAGCTTGGCCCCCTGGGAGACCCAGTACTTC
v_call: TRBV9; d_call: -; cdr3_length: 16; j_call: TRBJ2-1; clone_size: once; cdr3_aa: CASSVGLGLTYNEQFF; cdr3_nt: TGTGCCAGCAGCGTAGGATTGGGGCTCACCTACAATGAGCAGTTCTTC
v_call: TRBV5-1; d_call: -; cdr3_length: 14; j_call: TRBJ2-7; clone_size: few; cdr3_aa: CASSLVLGDYEQYF; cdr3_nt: TGCGCCAGCAGCTTGGTCCTGGGCGACTACGAGCAGTACTTC
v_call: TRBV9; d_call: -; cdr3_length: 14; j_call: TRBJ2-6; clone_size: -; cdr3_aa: CASSVSSGANVLTF; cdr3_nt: TGTGCCAGCAGCGTCTCCTCTGGGGCCAACGTCCTGACTTTC
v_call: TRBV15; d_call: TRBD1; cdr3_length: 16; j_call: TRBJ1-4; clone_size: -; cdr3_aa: CAIADRDLTANEKLFF; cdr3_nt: TGTGCCATTGCGGACAGGGACCTTACGGCTAATGAAAAACTGTTTTTT
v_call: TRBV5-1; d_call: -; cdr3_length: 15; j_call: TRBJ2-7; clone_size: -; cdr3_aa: CASSPTLHVGGEQYF; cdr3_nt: TGCGCCAGCAGCCCCACCTTGCATGTTGGAGGAGAGCAGTACTTC
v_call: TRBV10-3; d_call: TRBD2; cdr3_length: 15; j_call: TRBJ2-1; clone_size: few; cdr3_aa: CAMRRGTGGYNEQFF; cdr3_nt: TGTGCCATGCGCAGAGGAACGGGGGGATACAATGAGCAGTTCTTC
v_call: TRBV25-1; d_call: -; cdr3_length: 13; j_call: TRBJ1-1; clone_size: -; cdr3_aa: CASSEYWDTEAFF; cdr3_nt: TGTGCCAGCAGTGAATATTGGGACACTGAAGCTTTCTTT
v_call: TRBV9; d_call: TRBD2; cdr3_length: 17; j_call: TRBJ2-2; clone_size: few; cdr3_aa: CASSGRASGRNTGELFF; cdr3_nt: TGTGCCAGCAGCGGGAGGGCTAGCGGGAGGAACACCGGGGAGCTGTTTTTT
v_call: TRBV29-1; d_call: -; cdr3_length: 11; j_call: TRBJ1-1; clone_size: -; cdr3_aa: CSVADAAEAFF; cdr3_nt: TGCAGCGTCGCGGACGCAGCTGAAGCTTTCTTT
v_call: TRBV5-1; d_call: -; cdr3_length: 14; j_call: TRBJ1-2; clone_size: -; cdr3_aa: CASSSTGSNYGYTF; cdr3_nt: TGCGCCAGCAGCTCGACGGGTTCTAACTATGGCTACACCTTC
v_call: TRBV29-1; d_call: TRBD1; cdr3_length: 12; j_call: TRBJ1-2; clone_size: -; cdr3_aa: CSVQDRGHGYTF; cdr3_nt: TGCAGCGTCCAAGACAGGGGGCATGGCTACACCTTC
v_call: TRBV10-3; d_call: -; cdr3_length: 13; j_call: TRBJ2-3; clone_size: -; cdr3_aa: CAISPLGTDTQYF; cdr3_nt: TGTGCCATTAGTCCTCTGGGCACAGATACGCAGTATTTT
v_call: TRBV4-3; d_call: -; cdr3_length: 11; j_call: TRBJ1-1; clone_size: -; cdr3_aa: CASSQNAEAFF; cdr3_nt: TGCGCCAGCAGCCAAAACGCTGAAGCTTTCTTT
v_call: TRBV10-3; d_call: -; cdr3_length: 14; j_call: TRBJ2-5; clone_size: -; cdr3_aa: CAISAWAGQETQYF; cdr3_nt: TGTGCCATCAGTGCTTGGGCAGGTCAAGAGACCCAGTACTTC
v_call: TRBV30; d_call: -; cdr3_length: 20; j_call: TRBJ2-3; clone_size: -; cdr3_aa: CAWSSWRTSGGAKSTDTQYF; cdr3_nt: TGTGCCTGGAGTAGTTGGCGTACCTCCGGCGGGGCAAAAAGCACAGATACGCAGTATTTT
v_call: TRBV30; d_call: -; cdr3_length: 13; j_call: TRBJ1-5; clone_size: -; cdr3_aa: CALSLTGLEPQHF; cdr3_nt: TGTGCCCTTTCGCTTACAGGGTTAGAGCCCCAGCATTTT
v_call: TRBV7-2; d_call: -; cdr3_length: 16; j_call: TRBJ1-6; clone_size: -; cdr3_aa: CASSYFNSEISSPLHF; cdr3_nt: TGTGCCAGCAGCTACTTTAACAGTGAAATCAGTTCACCCCTCCACTTT
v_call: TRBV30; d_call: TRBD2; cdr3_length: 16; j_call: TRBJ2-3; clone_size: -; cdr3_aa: CAWSGGLAGSTDTQYF; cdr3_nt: TGTGCCTGGAGTGGTGGACTAGCGGGTAGCACAGATACGCAGTATTTT
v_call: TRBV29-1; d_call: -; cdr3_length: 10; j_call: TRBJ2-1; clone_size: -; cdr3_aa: CSVGYNEQFF; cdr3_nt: TGCAGCGTAGGATACAATGAGCAGTTCTTC
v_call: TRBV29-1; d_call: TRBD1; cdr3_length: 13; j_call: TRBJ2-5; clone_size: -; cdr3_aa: CSVVGTEGETQYF; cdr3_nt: TGCAGCGTTGTAGGGACAGAAGGAGAGACCCAGTACTTC
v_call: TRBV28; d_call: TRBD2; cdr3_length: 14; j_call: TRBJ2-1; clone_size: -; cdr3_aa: CASSLTGEGNEQFF; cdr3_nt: TGTGCCAGCAGTTTAACGGGGGAGGGCAATGAGCAGTTCTTC
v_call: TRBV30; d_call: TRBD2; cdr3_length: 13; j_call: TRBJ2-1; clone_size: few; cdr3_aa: CAWSLTSRNEQFF; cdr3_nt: TGTGCCTGGAGTTTGACTAGCAGGAATGAGCAGTTCTTC
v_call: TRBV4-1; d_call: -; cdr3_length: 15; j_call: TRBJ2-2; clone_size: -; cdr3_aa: CASSQGFPNTGELFF; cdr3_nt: TGCGCCAGCAGCCAAGGGTTCCCGAACACCGGGGAGCTGTTTTTT
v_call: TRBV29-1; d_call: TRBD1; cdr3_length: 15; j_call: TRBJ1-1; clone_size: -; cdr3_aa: CSVAVWTGPNTEAFF; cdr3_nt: TGCAGCGTTGCTGTCTGGACAGGCCCGAACACTGAAGCTTTCTTT
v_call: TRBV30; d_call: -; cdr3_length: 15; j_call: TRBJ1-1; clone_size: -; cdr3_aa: CAWSVQKLPNTEAFF; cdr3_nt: TGTGCCTGGAGTGTACAGAAGTTACCGAACACTGAAGCTTTCTTT
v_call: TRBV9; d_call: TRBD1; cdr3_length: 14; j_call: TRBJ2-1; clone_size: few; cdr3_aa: CASSPRQGAGEQFF; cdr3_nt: TGTGCCAGCAGCCCGAGACAGGGGGCAGGTGAGCAGTTCTTC
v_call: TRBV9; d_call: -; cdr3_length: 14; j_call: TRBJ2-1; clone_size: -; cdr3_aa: CASSGLGLYNEQFF; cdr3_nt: TGTGCCAGCAGCGGACTGGGCCTTTACAATGAGCAGTTCTTC
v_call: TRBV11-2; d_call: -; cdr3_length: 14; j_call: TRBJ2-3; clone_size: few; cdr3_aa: CASSLNPAQDTQYF; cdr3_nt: TGTGCCAGCAGCTTAAACCCAGCACAAGATACGCAGTATTTT
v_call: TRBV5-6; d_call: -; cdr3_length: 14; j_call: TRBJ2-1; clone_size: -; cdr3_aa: CASSFDVGSGEQFF; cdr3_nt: TGTGCCAGCAGCTTCGACGTGGGCAGCGGTGAGCAGTTCTTC
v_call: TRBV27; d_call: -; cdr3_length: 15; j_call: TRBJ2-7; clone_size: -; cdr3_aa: CASSDLGGSTYEQYF; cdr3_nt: TGTGCCAGCAGCGACCTCGGGGGATCGACCTACGAGCAGTACTTC
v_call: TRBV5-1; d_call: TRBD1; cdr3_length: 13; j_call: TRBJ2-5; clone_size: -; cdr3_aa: CASSGQGSKTQYF; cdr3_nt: TGCGCCAGCAGTGGACAGGGATCGAAGACCCAGTACTTC
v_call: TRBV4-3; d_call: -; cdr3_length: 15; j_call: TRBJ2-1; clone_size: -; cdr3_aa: CASRLDRNSYNEQFF; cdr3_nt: TGCGCCAGCAGATTAGACAGAAACTCCTACAATGAGCAGTTCTTC
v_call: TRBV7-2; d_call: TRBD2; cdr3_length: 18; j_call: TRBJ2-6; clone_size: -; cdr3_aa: CASSWGPSGASGANVLTF; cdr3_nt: TGTGCCAGCAGCTGGGGACCTAGCGGGGCGTCTGGGGCCAACGTCCTGACTTTC
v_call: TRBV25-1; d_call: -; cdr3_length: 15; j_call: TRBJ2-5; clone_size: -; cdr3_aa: CASSQPQVLRETQYF; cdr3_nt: TGTGCCAGCAGTCAACCACAGGTTTTACGGGAGACCCAGTACTTC
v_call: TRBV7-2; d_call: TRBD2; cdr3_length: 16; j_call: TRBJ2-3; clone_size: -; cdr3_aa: CASSFLAGAVTDTQYF; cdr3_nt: TGTGCCAGCAGCTTTCTAGCGGGGGCCGTCACAGATACGCAGTATTTT
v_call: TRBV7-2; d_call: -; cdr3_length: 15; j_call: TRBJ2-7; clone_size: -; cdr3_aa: CASSLTGTGPYEQYF; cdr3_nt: TGTGCCAGCAGCTTAACCGGGACGGGTCCCTACGAGCAGTACTTC